Listed below are T cell receptor beta chains from one sample, sequenced in a study of blood T cells in healthy people across ages. TCRdb called the 5' RACE reads again in MiXCR, with one record for every CDR3 protein. This table has roughly 1 million distinct CDR3 sequences, approximately 25% appearing once. This sample also appeared in a second study, on T cells of mothers and their children.

Source material: blood. The source is a girl aged 2-9 years in good health. CDR3s include the opening cysteine and the closing phenylalanine or tryptophan. A D gene is named only where the DNA matches it firmly. For some rows the clone size is stated as once, few or many, or as a class when expanded; others skip it.

j_gene	d_gene	v_gene	abundance	CDR3nt	CDR3aa
TRBJ2-1	-	TRBV5-1	-	TGCGCCAGCAGCTTGGTCGGCGGGATGAACAATGAGCAGTTCTTC	CASSLVGGMNNEQFF
TRBJ2-5	-	TRBV5-1	few	TGCGCCAGCAGCCCCAGCCCCAGCGAAGAGACCCAGTACTTC	CASSPSPSEETQYF
TRBJ2-1	-	TRBV7-9	-	TGTGCCAGCACCGACAGGACAGATTACAATGAGCAGTTCTTC	CASTDRTDYNEQFF
TRBJ2-5	-	TRBV7-2	-	TGTGCCAGCAGCTTAGAGGTGACCCAGTACTTC	CASSLEVTQYF
TRBJ1-2	-	TRBV10-3	-	TGTGCCATCAACAACAGAGCGGAGTATGGCTACACCTTC	CAINNRAEYGYTF
TRBJ2-5	TRBD1	TRBV7-8	-	TGTGCCAGCAGCCATACCGGGACAGGGGGCGAGACCCAGTACTTC	CASSHTGTGGETQYF
TRBJ2-1	TRBD2	TRBV29-1	few	TGCAGCCTAAAACTAGCGGGCCACAATGAGCAGTTCTTC	CSLKLAGHNEQFF
TRBJ1-1	-	TRBV20-1	-	TGCAGTGCCCAAGCAGCCGGGTCTGAAGCTTTCTTT	CSAQAAGSEAFF
TRBJ1-2	-	TRBV9	few	TGTGCCAGCAGCGTAGGGGGGCTCGGCTACACCTTC	CASSVGGLGYTF
TRBJ2-7	-	TRBV7-6	few	TGTGCCAGCAGCTTAGGACCGACGCCAAACGAGCAGTACTTC	CASSLGPTPNEQYF
TRBJ2-3	-	TRBV10-3	once	TGTGCCATCAGTGAACAGAGCACAGATACGCAGTATTTT	CAISEQSTDTQYF
TRBJ2-2	TRBD2	TRBV4-1	-	TGCGCCAGCAGAATTAGCGGGAGGAACACCGGAGAGCTGTTTTTT	CASRISGRNTGELFF
TRBJ1-4	-	TRBV12-3/TRBV12-4	few	TGTGCCAGCAGTTCCGACGGAGCTCAACTGTTTTTT	CASSSDGAQLFF
TRBJ2-5	-	TRBV12-3/TRBV12-4	few	TGTGCCAGCAGTTTGTGGGTCGGGTCCGAGACCCAGTACTTC	CASSLWVGSETQYF
TRBJ1-2	-	TRBV7-9	-	TGTGCCTCAGGAATAGTTACAGGCTACACCTTC	CASGIVTGYTF
TRBJ2-7	TRBD1	TRBV12-3/TRBV12-4	-	TGTGCCAGCAGCAGACAGGGATGGGACTACGAGCAGTACTTC	CASSRQGWDYEQYF
TRBJ2-7	TRBD1	TRBV7-6	-	TGTGCCAGCAGCCCCCGTTCCGGGACAGGGACCCCCTACGAGCAGTACTTC	CASSPRSGTGTPYEQYF
TRBJ2-7	-	TRBV11-3	few	TGTGCCAGCAGTCAAAGACACCTACTTTACGAGCAGTACTTC	CASSQRHLLYEQYF
TRBJ1-2	-	TRBV6-5	-	TGTGCCAGCAGAGTTACGTTGGGTAGTGGCTACACCTTC	CASRVTLGSGYTF
TRBJ2-2	-	TRBV12-3/TRBV12-4	few	TGTGCCAGCAGTCCAACTGAGGGGGGCGGGGAGCTGTTTTTT	CASSPTEGGGELFF
TRBJ2-2	-	TRBV29-1	few	TGCAGCGGGAAGTCTTTGACCGGGGAGCTGTTTTTT	CSGKSLTGELFF
TRBJ2-2	TRBD1	TRBV5-1	-	TGCGCCAGCAGGGTGACCGGGACAGCGAACACCGGGGAGCTGTTTTTT	CASRVTGTANTGELFF
TRBJ2-2	TRBD1	TRBV20-1	once	TGCAGTACGACAGGGGGCATCAGAAGCACCGGGGAGCTGTTTTTT	CSTTGGIRSTGELFF
TRBJ2-5	TRBD2	TRBV27	-	TGTGCCAGCAGTATAACCGGGACTAGCGTGGTTGTAGAGACCCAGTACTTC	CASSITGTSVVVETQYF
TRBJ1-5	-	TRBV27	many	TGTGCCAGCAGCTGGGACAGCAATCAGCCCCAGCATTTT	CASSWDSNQPQHF
TRBJ2-6	TRBD1	TRBV12-3/TRBV12-4	few	TGTGCCAGCAGTTTAACAGGGGGAAACGTCCTGACTTTC	CASSLTGGNVLTF
TRBJ2-7	-	TRBV28	-	TGTGCCAGCAGTCCCTCCGGGACAAGGGTCCCTCCCGAGTTGGGGCAGTACTTC	CASSPSGTRVPPELGQYF
TRBJ2-3	TRBD2	TRBV7-9	-	TGTGCCAGCAGCTCTAGCGGGGGTGATACGCAGTATTTT	CASSSSGGDTQYF
TRBJ2-1	-	TRBV29-1	-	TGCAGCGTTGAAGGCAGGTTGCGGTTGGATAGTGAGCAGTTCTTC	CSVEGRLRLDSEQFF
TRBJ2-7	-	TRBV9	few	TGTGCCAGCAGCACGACGGAGGAGCAGTACTTC	CASSTTEEQYF
TRBJ2-1	-	TRBV18	-	TGTGCCAGCTCACTTACCATAGCGGATTACAATGAGCAGTTCTTC	CASSLTIADYNEQFF
TRBJ2-7	TRBD1	TRBV10-2	few	TGCGCCAGCAGTGAACCGGGACAGGGGGCCGTAAACGAGCAGTACTTC	CASSEPGQGAVNEQYF
TRBJ2-1	-	TRBV24-1	-	TGTGCCACCAGTCGGGGCAGCGCCTACAATGAGCAGTTCTTC	CATSRGSAYNEQFF
TRBJ2-5	-	TRBV12-3/TRBV12-4	-	TGTGCCAGCAGTTTTATGACTTGGGGCGAGACCCAGTACTTC	CASSFMTWGETQYF
TRBJ2-4	-	TRBV10-2	many	TGCGCCAGCAGTGAGTCGGGTTTCCCCAAAAACATTCAGTACTTC	CASSESGFPKNIQYF
TRBJ2-1	TRBD2	TRBV12-5	-	TGTGCTAGTGGGCTGATAGCGGGGGGAGGGGATGAGCAGTTCTTC	CASGLIAGGGDEQFF
TRBJ2-5	-	TRBV4-2	few	TGTGCCAGCAGCCGAGGCCGGCAGGGCTCAGAGACCCAGTACTTC	CASSRGRQGSETQYF
TRBJ1-3	-	TRBV3-1	-	TGTGCCAGCAGCCAAGGGAACCTTATCTCTGGAAACACCATATATTTT	CASSQGNLISGNTIYF
TRBJ2-1	TRBD2	TRBV12-3/TRBV12-4	few	TGTGCCAGCAGCCGTGGACTAGCGGAAGACAATGAGCAGTTCTTC	CASSRGLAEDNEQFF
TRBJ2-3	TRBD2	TRBV7-8	once	TGTGCCAGCAGCAAACTAGCGGGGGGGTCCGCCGACACAGATACGCAGTATTTT	CASSKLAGGSADTDTQYF
TRBJ2-3	-	TRBV7-3	few	TGTGCCAGCAGCCTTATCCCCGGGGATACGCAGTATTTT	CASSLIPGDTQYF